This T cell receptor beta chain appears in the sequencing data of a study of metastatic and nonmetastatic thyroid tumors. Study-wide background: Repertoires from malignant and benign thyroid patients were compared across blood and tumor or nodule tissue.

CDR1 is SGDLS, CDR2 YYNGEE, per germline. V was clipped by 0 bases and J by 3 bases, with 5 bases between them. The CDR3 runs to 13 residues. Every patient underwent thyroid surgery untreated. Broader study findings: TCR beta diversity was reportedly significantly higher in malignant thyroid tumors than benign nodules, in blood and tumor.

Original methodology: Between-group CDR3 differences, defined by clinicopathological status, yielded a distant-metastasis classifier for papillary thyroid cancer. TCRdb re-called the PCR reads through MiXCR. Clone size and V and J calls follow TCRdb, not the original study. The sample holds roughly 70,000 clones, roughly 18% seen once. This clone was recorded at least ten times. Its antigen remains unidentified. The TCR was taken from a female donor with papillary thyroid cancer or a benign thyroid nodule (not recorded which). Some clones in this sample may be carry-over from other donors' samples. The sequenced sample consisted of blood. The V call is TRBV9, the J call TRBJ2-3; no clear D. CDR3 nucleotide sequence: TGTGCCAGCAGCGTAGCTGAGACAGATACGCAGTATTTT. This translates into CASSVAETDTQYF.